A selection of T cell receptor beta chains follows, all from one sample in a study of shared clonotypes between healthy human individuals. Assay used: immunoSEQ multiplex PCR; TCRdb lists only in-frame clones, some missing. The table has about 2.5 million clones, less than 95% seen once. Sequenced sample: naive CD4+ T cells from PBMCs. The receptors stem from a young man in good health. Some clones in this sample may be carry-over from other donors' samples. Both conserved end residues are part of each CDR3. The order of the fields is J gene, D gene, V gene, clone size, CDR3 protein, CDR3 DNA. D genes are given only for firm matches. Some rows have no size entry. The others give once, few or many, or a class for an expanded clone.

TRBJ1-2,-,TRBV7-8,-,CASSPETEYGYTF,TGTGCCAGCAGCCCGGAGACAGAGTATGGCTACACCTTC
TRBJ2-5,TRBD2,TRBV5-6,-,CASSLLAGAFQETQYF,TGTGCCAGCAGCTTACTAGCGGGAGCTTTCCAAGAGACCCAGTACTTC
TRBJ2-3,TRBD1,TRBV4-3,once,CASSQDPGGVSTDTQYF,TGCGCCAGCAGCCAAGATCCAGGGGGTGTTAGCACAGATACGCAGTATTTT
TRBJ2-7,-,TRBV5-6,-,CASSLVGTVLLGEYF,TGTGCCAGCAGCTTGGTCGGGACGGTACTTTTGGGGGAGTACTTC
TRBJ2-1,TRBD2,TRBV18,-,CASSLSAGGAYNEQFF,TGTGCCAGCTCACTATCGGCGGGGGGGGCCTACAATGAGCAGTTCTTC
TRBJ1-1,-,TRBV6-1,few,CASSRAEGTEAFF,TGTGCCAGCAGTCGGGCCGAGGGCACTGAAGCTTTCTTT
TRBJ1-5,-,TRBV28,once,CASSLGGSSNQPQHF,TGTGCCAGCAGTTTGGGAGGGTCGAGCAATCAGCCCCAGCATTTT
TRBJ1-3,-,TRBV5-6,-,CASSLIPGGGNTIYF,TGTGCCAGCAGCTTGATCCCAGGCGGGGGAAACACCATATATTTT
TRBJ1-2,TRBD1,TRBV27,-,CASSPTGAGFYGYTF,TGTGCCAGCAGTCCGACAGGGGCGGGTTTCTATGGCTACACCTTC
TRBJ2-3,-,TRBV7-2,-,CASSLTRGTDTQYF,TGTGCCAGCAGCTTAACAAGGGGCACAGATACGCAGTATTTT
TRBJ2-2,-,TRBV7-2,-,CASSTGPNTGELFF,TGTGCCAGCAGCACGGGACCCAACACCGGGGAGCTGTTTTTT
TRBJ2-1,-,TRBV4-2,-,CASSRTAVTTSTDEQFF,TGTGCCAGCAGCCGGACGGCGGTGACTACCTCGACCGATGAGCAGTTCTTC
TRBJ1-1,-,TRBV4-3,once,CASSQTGGITEAFF,TGCGCCAGCAGCCAGACGGGTGGAATCACTGAAGCTTTCTTT
TRBJ2-1,TRBD2,TRBV5-4,-,CASSSPRASGRASDEQFF,TGTGCCAGCAGCTCCCCAAGGGCTAGCGGGAGGGCCTCGGATGAGCAGTTCTTC
TRBJ2-7,-,TRBV25-1,-,CASSGTRGFNEQYF,TGTGCCAGCAGTGGGACCCGGGGGTTCAACGAGCAGTACTTC
TRBJ2-7,-,TRBV7-2,-,CASSLEGGRGGEQYF,TGTGCCAGCAGCTTAGAGGGGGGCCGAGGAGGCGAGCAGTACTTC
TRBJ1-1,-,TRBV7-2,-,CASSLTVRIQGVNTEAFF,TGTGCCAGCAGCCTAACCGTTAGGATCCAGGGAGTGAACACTGAAGCTTTCTTT
TRBJ2-7,-,TRBV18,-,CASSPGWALPYEQYF,TGTGCCAGCTCACCAGGCTGGGCCCTACCCTACGAGCAGTACTTC
TRBJ2-1,TRBD2,TRBV19,-,CASTEGRVGNEQFF,TGTGCCAGTACGGAGGGGAGGGTAGGCAATGAGCAGTTCTTC
TRBJ1-5,-,TRBV14,few,CASSQARNQPQHF,TGTGCCAGCAGCCAAGCGCGAAATCAGCCCCAGCATTTT
TRBJ2-2,-,TRBV19,-,CASSSRRGNLPGELFF,TGTGCCAGTAGCTCACGCAGGGGAAACCTGCCCGGGGAGCTGTTTTTT
TRBJ1-3,TRBD1,TRBV28,-,CASSLQGASGNTIYF,TGTGCCAGCAGCCTACAGGGGGCCTCTGGAAACACCATATATTTT
TRBJ1-1,-,TRBV7-8,once,CASSLEGSNTEAFF,TGTGCCAGCAGCTTAGAGGGATCGAACACTGAAGCTTTCTTT
TRBJ2-7,TRBD2,TRBV5-1,once,CASSPWTSGTYEQYF,TGCGCCAGCAGCCCGTGGACTAGCGGGACCTACGAGCAGTACTTC
TRBJ2-7,TRBD2,TRBV28,once,CASSRLRLADNYEQYF,TGTGCCAGCAGCCGATTACGCCTAGCGGACAACTACGAGCAGTACTTC
TRBJ1-2,-,TRBV11-2,once,CASSRTLAGIYGYTF,TGTGCCAGCAGCCGCACTTTGGCAGGAATATATGGCTACACCTTC
TRBJ2-1,-,TRBV6-1,-,CASSVASRYNEQFF,TGTGCCAGCAGTGTGGCTAGCCGATACAATGAGCAGTTCTTC
TRBJ2-2,-,TRBV18,-,CASSPQQGSNTGELFF,TGTGCCAGCTCACCACAGCAGGGGTCGAACACCGGGGAGCTGTTTTTT
TRBJ1-5,-,TRBV7-2,-,CASSLGQGGTQHF,TGTGCCAGCAGCTTAGGGCAGGGTGGGACCCAGCATTTT
TRBJ2-6,-,TRBV9,-,CASRSSFRDGGPSGANVLTF,TGTGCCAGCAGGAGCTCATTCCGGGACGGGGGACCCTCTGGGGCCAACGTCCTGACTTTC
TRBJ2-7,-,TRBV28,-,CASRGQGTSYEQYF,TGTGCCAGCAGAGGCCAGGGCACCTCCTACGAGCAGTACTTC
TRBJ2-1,-,TRBV7-2,-,CASSLVADSYNEQFF,TGTGCCAGCAGCTTAGTGGCCGACTCCTACAATGAGCAGTTCTTC
TRBJ1-4,-,TRBV27,-,CASSLSPPGTNEKLFF,TGTGCCAGCAGTTTATCCCCCCCGGGTACTAATGAAAAACTGTTTTTT
TRBJ2-1,-,TRBV5-4,-,CASSLGPHPGTRVTNNEQFF,TGTGCCAGCAGCTTGGGTCCCCACCCTGGAACTCGAGTTACCAACAATGAGCAGTTCTTC
TRBJ1-5,-,TRBV5-6,-,CASSLGGRGSNQPQHF,TGTGCCAGCAGCTTGGGAGGACGTGGTAGCAATCAGCCCCAGCATTTT
TRBJ2-3,-,TRBV5-8,-,CASSYNRGATDTQYF,TGTGCCAGCAGCTACAACCGGGGGGCCACAGATACGCAGTATTTT
TRBJ2-7,TRBD2,TRBV5-1,-,CASSLGATSGSGGEQYF,TGCGCCAGCAGCTTGGGGGCCACTAGCGGGAGCGGCGGCGAGCAGTACTTC
TRBJ2-7,-,TRBV7-2,-,CASSFLSGVGSYEQYF,TGTGCCAGCAGCTTTCTCTCAGGGGTAGGCTCCTACGAGCAGTACTTC
TRBJ1-1,TRBD1,TRBV5-1,-,CASSYGQGAAEAFF,TGCGCCAGCAGCTACGGACAGGGGGCGGCTGAAGCTTTCTTT
TRBJ1-2,-,TRBV27,-,CASSRTHDNYGYTF,TGTGCCAGCAGTCGAACCCACGACAACTATGGCTACACCTTC
TRBJ1-4,-,TRBV7-3,-,CASSRSGGNEKLFF,TGTGCCAGCAGCCGATCGGGCGGGAATGAAAAACTGTTTTTT
TRBJ1-2,-,TRBV20-1,-,CSAAGSGYTF,TGCAGTGCGGCAGGGAGCGGCTACACCTTC
TRBJ1-4,-,TRBV28,-,CASGGIPGEKLFF,TGTGCCAGCGGGGGGATTCCGGGTGAAAAACTGTTTTTT
TRBJ2-2,TRBD2,TRBV11-3,-,CASSLDHGRASTGELFF,TGTGCCAGCAGCTTAGACCATGGGAGGGCGAGCACCGGGGAGCTGTTTTTT